This note documents a single T cell receptor beta chain sequence. The antigen is not known. The PCR used 60 Vbeta and 13 Jbeta primers. Data came from immunoSEQ multiplex PCR; TCRdb stores just in-frame clones and leaves some out. The table lists some 84,000 clones. These data belong to a study of cytomegalovirus exposure and HLA in healthy donors. CDR1 and CDR2 (germline): MNHEY, SMNVEV (reference sequence). Trimming removed 6 bases at V and 3 bases at J, with 15 bases between. The CDR3 has 14 amino acids. The donors were healthy bone marrow donors. Whole-study results and caveats: The number of N-insertions in an Asian-associated ancestry cluster was reportedly below the 666-donor mean in a later analysis. The investigators catalogued some 160 TCR beta chains as cytomegalovirus-associated.

The V call is TRBV27, the J call TRBJ2-7; D ambiguous. The sequencing sample was made of PBMCs. The source is a man aged 45-65 years in good health and CMV-seronegative. The CDR3 loop is CASSRSLNDYEQYF. In nucleotides, the CDR3 is TGTGCCAGCAGCCGGTCCCTAAACGACTACGAGCAGTACTTC.